This T cell receptor (beta chain) came from a study of blood T cells in healthy people across ages. Around 10 milliliters of peripheral blood were drawn from each donor. Findings of the study overall: Diversity estimated from one million T cells was considered an underestimate. Shifts in expanded clonotypes may have been confounded by donor CMV status, which was unknown.

This clonotype was seen a few times. Its antigen remains unknown. Then a second PCR, running roughly 7 to 11 cycles, was carried out with a sample-barcoded 5' primer and a J-beta primer mix. Each cDNA molecule was tagged by a template-switch adaptor that had 12 random nucleotides. TCRdb re-called the 5' RACE reads with MiXCR, one entry per CDR3 protein. The sample carries some 760,000 distinct CDR3 sequences, around 25% recorded once. The CDR3 extends over 16 amino acids. With 5 bases removed from V and 0 bases from J, the gap between germline ends came to 16 bases. Germline V gives CDR1 SGHAT, CDR2 FQNNGV. Separately, the same data were catalogued under a study of T cells of mothers and their children.

The source material was blood. V usage is TRBV11-2 and J usage is TRBJ1-1; D is undetermined. The TCR comes from a boy aged 5 to 17 in good health. The CDR3 nucleotides are TGTGCCAGCAGCCCTCGGACGGGAAGCATGAACACTGAAGCTTTCTTT. Its protein is CASSPRTGSMNTEAFF.